These 21 T cell receptor beta chains were sequenced from one sample in a study of patients and donors after allogeneic stem cell transplantation. TCRdb passed the RT-PCR reads through MiXCR, listing each CDR3 protein once. The sample lists roughly 40,000 distinct CDR3 sequences; 25% to 40% were seen once. The sequencing input was blood, either unsorted or a sorted T cell fraction (not recorded which). Source of these receptors: a human donor who was either an allogeneic HSCT recipient or a stem cell or donor lymphocyte infusion donor (not recorded which). It is not recorded whose cells these are; they may come from a transplant donor.

This clonotype was counted ten times or more. The CDR3 region has the DNA TGTGCCATCAGCCCCGACTCTCCCGCGCGGTTGAGTGAAAAACTGTTTTTT. Amino acids: CAISPDSPARLSEKLFF. V is TRBV10-3 and J is TRBJ1-4; unclear D gene. The CDR3 has 17 residues. Trimming took 6 bases from V and 7 from J, leaving 24 bases between them. In germline, CDR1 is ENHRY, CDR2 SYGVKD.

This clonotype has only a few counts. The rearrangement joins TRBV5-1 to TRBJ2-7; TRBD1 matches at 11 bases. The CDR3 covers 16 residues. V lost 3 bases and J lost 2; bases outside the gene matches: 7. The germline gives CDR1 SGHRS, CDR2 YFSETQ. This CDR3 is CASSWDRGLTAYEQYF. CDR3 sequence (DNA): TGCGCCAGCAGCTGGGACAGGGGGTTGACGGCCTACGAGCAGTACTTC.

The chain links TRBV29-1 to TRBJ2-1; D is unresolved. The ends were cut back, 6 bases at V and 15 bases at J, with 18 bases in the middle. This CDR3 comprises 11 residues. Germline assignment: CDR1 SQVTM and CDR2 ANQGSEA. CDR3 sequence reads: CSVLLTNWLFF. CDR3 DNA sequence: TGCAGCGTCCTCCTTACGAATTGGCTGTTCTTC.

In this sample, this clonotype turned up a few times. The chain has TRBV7-9 and TRBJ2-3; 12 bases map to TRBD2. The CDR3 totals 18 residues. V was clipped by 2 bases and J by 2 bases; unmatched bases: 8. Germline CDR1 is SEHNR and CDR2 is FQNEAQ (reference sequence). The CDR3: CASSLTTSGSWDTDTQYF. In DNA, the CDR3 is TGTGCCAGCAGCTTAACGACTAGCGGGAGTTGGGACACAGATACGCAGTATTTT.

The rearrangement joins TRBV29-1 to TRBJ2-7, with TRBD2 matching over 11 bases. Trimming cost V 4 bases and J 2 bases; bases outside gene matches: 13. The CDR3 loop spans 17 amino acids. CDR1 is SQVTM, CDR2 ANQGSEA, per germline. The CDR3 bases are TGCAGCGTTGCCGGACAGGGAACTAGCGGGAGAACCTACGAGCAGTACTTC. Translated: CSVAGQGTSGRTYEQYF.

This clonotype was detected ten times or more. The chain is built from TRBV6-2 or TRBV6-3 and TRBJ2-1; 9 nucleotides align to TRBD1. V shed 4 bases, J shed 2 bases, and the junction held 9 bases outside the gene matches. This CDR3 is 17 amino acids long. The germline gives CDR1 MNHEY, CDR2 SVGEGT. The CDR3 loop reads CASSSPPRQGAYNEQFF. The CDR3 DNA sequence: TGTGCCAGCAGTTCCCCCCCTCGACAGGGGGCCTACAATGAGCAGTTCTTC.

This clonotype was counted ten times or more. The rearrangement joins TRBV4-3 to TRBJ1-5; D gene unclear. V gave up 0 bases and J gave up 11 bases, with 11 bases separating them. The V gene's germline CDR1 is LGHNA and CDR2 YSLEER. The CDR3 is 13 amino acids. In DNA form, the CDR3 reads TGCGCCAGCAGCCAAGACCGTCAAGGAGCCCAGCATTTT. This gives the protein CASSQDRQGAQHF.

V usage is TRBV12-3 or TRBV12-4 and J usage is TRBJ2-7; either TRBD1 or TRBD2 may fit D (7 bases each). The CDR3 has 14 amino acids. Trimming removed 3 bases at V and 2 bases at J, with 11 bases between. The CDR3 spells CASSLGGGTYEQYF. The CDR3, as DNA: TGTGCCAGCAGTTTGGGAGGGGGCACCTACGAGCAGTACTTC.

V and J are TRBV7-9 and TRBJ1-1; 10 positions agree with TRBD1. Trimming removed 4 bases from V and 5 bases from J; junction bases left unmatched: 10. The V gene's germline CDR1 is SEHNR and CDR2 FQNEAQ (reference sequence). The CDR3 length is 16 residues. CDR3 nucleotide sequence: TGTGCCAGCAGCTCCAGACAGGGGGCTAGGGGGACTGAAGCTTTCTTT. Residues: CASSSRQGARGTEAFF.

The V gene is TRBV11-2, the J gene TRBJ2-3, with 9 bases fitting TRBD2. The CDR3 has 17 amino acids. Germline V gene sequence: CDR1 SGHAT, CDR2 FQNNGV. J gave up 2 bases and V 6 bases, and 12 bases lay outside the gene matches. The CDR3 here is CASSSYRLADYTDTQYF. CDR3 in DNA: TGTGCCAGCAGTTCATACCGACTAGCGGACTACACAGATACGCAGTATTTT. The variable domain in full, with the rest retrieved from reference TRBV11-2 and TRBJ2-3, is EAGVAQSPRYKIIEKRQSVAFWCNPISGHATLYWYQQILGQGPKLLIQFQNNGVVDDSQLPKDRFSAERLKGVDSTLKIQPAKLEDSAVYLCASSSYRLADYTDTQYFGPGTRLTVL.

The chain links TRBV5-6 to TRBJ2-5; TRBD1 might be the D (6 bases). Germline V gene data show CDR1 as SGHDT and CDR2 as YYEEEE. This CDR3 spans 14 amino acids. Trimming shortened V by 4 bases and J by 3 bases, and 13 bases separated the two germline ends. The CDR3 region has the DNA TGTGCCAGCAGCGCGGACAGCTACAAAGAGACCCAGTACTTC. This encodes CASSADSYKETQYF.

In this sample, this clonotype turned up a few times. The chain uses TRBV28 and TRBJ1-6, with D hard to call. This CDR3 region has 13 residues. Trimming removed 2 bases at V and 10 bases at J, with 9 bases between. The germline V gene has CDR1 MDHEN and CDR2 SYDVKM. The CDR3 spells CASSLEDRSPLHF. CDR3 in DNA: TGTGCCAGCAGTTTAGAGGATCGCTCACCCCTCCACTTT.

The CDR3 DNA reads TGTGCCAGCTCACCAATAAAGGGGCCTGGGGCCAACGTCCTGACTTTC. Residues: CASSPIKGPGANVLTF. The V call is TRBV18, the J call TRBJ2-6, with D possibly matching TRBD1 (5 bases). The ends were cut back, 2 bases at V and 2 bases at J, with 10 bases in the middle. In germline, CDR1 is KGHSH, CDR2 LQKENI. The CDR3 spans 16 residues.

This chain uses TRBV4-3 with TRBJ1-1, with D uncertain. CDR3 length: 15 amino acids. Trimming cost V 0 bases and J 0 bases, with 8 bases left between them. The germline V gene encodes CDR1 LGHNA and CDR2 YSLEER. The CDR3 nucleotides read TGCGCCAGCAGCCAAGATCGTCAATTGAACACTGAAGCTTTCTTT. Its translation is CASSQDRQLNTEAFF.

This clonotype was seen a single time. CDR3 coding DNA: TGTGCCTTTTCGGGTGAGACCCAGTACTTC. This codes for CAFSGETQYF. The chain joins TRBV7-9 to TRBJ2-5; no definite D call. Germline CDR1 is SEHNR and CDR2 is FQNEAQ (reference sequence). This CDR3 is 10 amino acids long. Trimming took 11 bases from V and 5 from J, leaving 9 bases between them.

This clonotype has more than one count but fewer than ten. The rearrangement uses TRBV13 and TRBJ1-1; D not certain. Germline lookup yields CDR1 PRHDT and CDR2 FYEKMQ (reference sequence). With 2 bases removed from V and 6 bases from J, the gap between germline ends came to 10 bases. CDR3 length: 13 amino acids. The CDR3 sequence: CASSLTPGAEAFF. CDR3 nucleotides: TGTGCCAGCAGCTTAACTCCGGGCGCTGAAGCTTTCTTT.

This clonotype was found a few times. V is TRBV9 and J is TRBJ1-2; D is unresolved. The CDR3 covers 14 residues. Deletions cut 0 bases from V and 2 bases from J, with 8 bases between. The germline gives CDR1 SGDLS, CDR2 YYNGEE. The CDR3 here is CASSVGVGNYGYTF. Written as DNA, the CDR3 is TGTGCCAGCAGCGTAGGAGTCGGAAACTATGGCTACACCTTC. Looking up the rest from reference TRBV9 and TRBJ1-2 gives the full variable domain: DSGVTQTPKHLITATGQRVTLRCSPRSGDLSVYWYQQSLDQGLQFLIQYYNGEERAKGNILERFSAQQFPDLHSELNLSSLELGDSALYFCASSVGVGNYGYTFGSGTRLTVV.

This clonotype was picked up a small number of times. J is TRBJ2-3 and V is TRBV28; 7 bases line up with TRBD1. The V gene's germline CDR1 is MDHEN and CDR2 SYDVKM. The CDR3 consists of 15 residues. J was trimmed by 2 bases and V by 7 bases; bases with no gene match: 9. For the CDR3, the DNA is TGTGCCAGCACCCGAAGACAGGGCTTCACAGATACGCAGTATTTT. Its translation: CASTRRQGFTDTQYF. Based on the CDR3 plus reference TRBV28 and TRBJ2-3, the full variable domain is DVKVTQSSRYLVKRTGEKVFLECVQDMDHENMFWYRQDPGLGLRLIYFSYDVKMKEKGDIPEGYSVSREKKERFSLILESASTNQTSMYLCASTRRQGFTDTQYFGPGTRLTVL.

The chain carries TRBV4-2 and TRBJ2-3, with D perhaps being TRBD1 or TRBD2 (5 bases each). The CDR3 extends over 16 amino acids. Germline values: CDR1 LGHNA, CDR2 YNFKEQ. The germline V and J ends were trimmed by 1 base and 6 bases, with 17 bases remaining between them. For the CDR3, the DNA is TGTGCCAGCAGCCAAGTGGGCTATCGGGGCGCGGATACGCAGTATTTT. Its protein is CASSQVGYRGADTQYF.

The chain is built from TRBV7-9 and TRBJ2-4; a weak D match, TRBD2 (6 bases). This CDR3 region has 16 residues. V was clipped by 3 bases and J by 6 bases, with 18 bases between them. CDR1 and CDR2 (germline): SEHNR, FQNEAQ (reference sequence). CDR3 sequence reads: CASSLGTLHGRNIQYF. Written as DNA, the CDR3 is TGTGCCAGCAGCTTGGGTACTCTCCACGGGAGAAACATTCAGTACTTC.

The chain recombines TRBV20-1 with TRBJ2-1, with a tentative D call TRBD2 (6 bases). Trimming removed 6 bases at V and 8 bases at J, with 14 bases between. The germline V gene has CDR1 DFQATT and CDR2 SNEGSKA (reference sequence). This CDR3 region has 12 residues. This chain's CDR3 is CSATRGYDEQFF. CDR3 sequence (DNA): TGCAGTGCAACCCGGGGGTACGATGAGCAGTTCTTC.